These 17 T cell receptor beta chains were sequenced from one sample in a study of control samples from healthy donors and cancer patients. Method: immunoSEQ multiplex PCR; TCRdb's copy keeps in-frame clones and lacks some. The table shows roughly 70,000 clones, with approximately 94% occurring only once. Sequences were obtained from blood. These receptors originate from a woman aged 25 to 39 in good health.

The CDR3 sequence: CASSPGGGSTGELFF. CDR3 nucleotide sequence: TGTGCCAGCTCCCCGGGGGGCGGGTCCACCGGGGAGCTGTTTTTT. The rearrangement joins TRBV25-1 to TRBJ2-2; tentatively, D is TRBD2 (7 bases). V was clipped by 8 bases and J by 4 bases, with 17 bases between them. The CDR3 loop spans 15 amino acids. Germline CDR1 MGHDK, CDR2 SYGVNS.

This chain uses TRBV2 with TRBJ2-3; TRBD1 is a possible D gene (6 bases). The germline V gene has CDR1 SNHLY and CDR2 FYNNEI. V was trimmed by 7 bases and J by 6 bases, leaving 20 bases between them. The CDR3 sequence is 15 residues long. The CDR3 protein is CASKQAQGSRDTQYF. CDR3 bases: TGTGCCAGCAAACAGGCCCAGGGGTCTCGGGATACGCAGTATTTT. Looking up the rest from reference TRBV2 and TRBJ2-3 gives the full variable domain: EPEVTQTPSHQVTQMGQEVILRCVPISNHLYFYWYRQILGQKVEFLVSFYNNEISEKSEIFDDQFSVERPDGSNFTLKIRSTKLEDSAMYFCASKQAQGSRDTQYFGPGTRLTVL.

The table lists this clone with a few counts. CDR3 nucleotides: TGTGCCAGCACCAGGGCCAGGGCCCGAGGGGGGGAGCTGTTTTTT. Its protein is CASTRARARGGELFF. The rearrangement links TRBV5-6 to TRBJ2-2, with D perhaps being TRBD1 or TRBD2 (5 bases each). The CDR3 extends over 15 amino acids. Germline values: CDR1 SGHDT, CDR2 YYEEEE. V was shortened by 6 bases and J by 8 bases, with 20 bases between the two germline ends.

The chain couples TRBV15 to TRBJ2-5; TRBD2 aligns across 10 bases. After removal of 1 base from V and 3 bases from J, the junction contained 2 bases not matched to a gene. Germline V gives CDR1 LNHNV, CDR2 YYDKDF (reference sequence). This CDR3 has 15 residues. The CDR3, as DNA: TGTGCCACCAGCAGAGGACTAGCGGGTAAAGAGACCCAGTACTTC. Its protein product is CATSRGLAGKETQYF.

The V call is TRBV6-5, the J call TRBJ1-2; perhaps TRBD1 as D (6 bases). The CDR3 runs to 14 residues. V lost 5 bases and J lost 6, with 16 bases in between. CDR1 is MNHEY, CDR2 SVGAGI, per germline. The DNA for the CDR3 is TGTGCCAGCAGTAGAGTACAGGGATTGGATGGCTACACCTTC. Translating gives CASSRVQGLDGYTF.

The chain has TRBV29-1 and TRBJ1-1; D possibly corresponds to TRBD1 (6 bases). CDR3 length equals 13 residues. Germline CDR1 reads SQVTM; CDR2 reads ANQGSEA. V was trimmed by 4 bases and J by 6 bases, leaving 15 bases between them. The CDR3 nucleotides read TGCAGCGTTGGCGGGGGCTTGGGGGCTGAAGCTTTCTTT. Its protein product is CSVGGGLGAEAFF.

In its sample, this clone was seen once. V usage is TRBV7-6 and J usage is TRBJ2-2; weak D call: TRBD2 (6 bases). CDR3 length equals 13 residues. V was pared by 1 base and J by 7 bases, with 7 bases between. CDR1 and CDR2 (germline): SGHVS, FNYEAQ. The CDR3 reads CASSLVGGGELFF. The CDR3 DNA reads TGTGCCAGCAGCTTAGTCGGGGGCGGGGAGCTGTTTTTT.

The rearrangement uses TRBV4-1 and TRBJ1-5; no definite D call. V lost 4 bases and J lost 2, with 12 bases in between. The CDR3 consists of 15 residues. Germline CDR1 and CDR2: MGHRA and YSYEKL. Here the CDR3 reads CASSPGINGNQPQHF. CDR3 sequence (DNA): TGCGCCAGCAGCCCCGGAATTAATGGCAATCAGCCCCAGCATTTT.

The genes are TRBV27 and TRBJ2-4; the D is unclear. The V end was cut by 4 bases, the J end by 1 base, with 8 bases between. The CDR3 is made up of 14 amino acids. Looked up from germline, CDR1 is MNHEY and CDR2 is SMNVEV (reference sequence). The CDR3 loop reads CASSSLDAKNIQYF. The CDR3 DNA reads as TGTGCCAGCAGTTCTTTGGACGCCAAAAACATTCAGTACTTC.

The CDR3 region has the DNA TGTGCCAGCAGTGAGATTGAGTCCTACGAGCAGTACGTC. The encoded protein is CASSEIESYEQYV. The rearrangement uses TRBV6-1 and TRBJ2-7; D uncertain. Trimming shortened V by 3 bases and J by 1 base, and 7 bases separated the two germline ends. The CDR3 is 13 residues long. Germline CDR1 is MNHNS and CDR2 is SASEGT.

The chain uses TRBV4-2 and TRBJ1-6; D gene ambiguous. This CDR3 contains 14 residues. V was clipped by 2 bases and J by 8 bases, with 10 bases between them. CDR1 is LGHNA and CDR2 is YNFKEQ in the germline V gene. The CDR3 is CASSQPTGDSPLHF. Written as DNA, the CDR3 is TGTGCCAGCAGCCAACCGACGGGTGATTCACCCCTCCACTTT.

V and J are TRBV28 and TRBJ1-2; D is ambiguous. The CDR3 is made up of 14 amino acids. The germline gives CDR1 MDHEN, CDR2 SYDVKM. Trimming removed 6 bases at V and 4 bases at J, with 15 bases between. CDR3 protein: CASSVGGSSYGYTF. The CDR3 DNA reads TGTGCCAGCAGCGTGGGAGGGAGTTCCTATGGCTACACCTTC.

The chain's CDR3 is CSVEDQFSYTF. CDR3 nucleotide sequence: TGCAGCGTTGAAGATCAGTTTAGTTACACCTTC. The chain uses TRBV29-1 and TRBJ1-2; D ambiguous. CDR3 length equals 11 residues. Germline assignment: CDR1 SQVTM and CDR2 ANQGSEA. With 0 bases removed from V and 11 bases from J, the gap between germline ends came to 10 bases.

J is TRBJ1-1 and V is TRBV4-2; D perhaps matches TRBD1 (6 bases). CDR3 length: 15 amino acids. Germline CDR1 and CDR2: LGHNA and YNFKEQ. Deletions cut 5 bases from V and 0 bases from J, with 13 bases between. CDR3 DNA sequence: TGTGCCAGCAGCAAACGGACAGAGATGAACACTGAAGCTTTCTTT. Amino acid sequence: CASSKRTEMNTEAFF.

This chain joins TRBV4-1 and TRBJ2-6; 7 nucleotides line up with TRBD2. The CDR3 consists of 16 residues. V shed 7 bases and J 4 bases; nucleotides not matched to a gene: 10. Germline values: CDR1 MGHRA, CDR2 YSYEKL. In nucleotides, the CDR3 is TGCGCCAGCAACCCGGGGGGAGGGACGGGGGCCAACGTCCTGACTTTC. It codes for CASNPGGGTGANVLTF.

This chain links TRBV2 with TRBJ2-5; no firm D call. V lost 7 bases, J lost 1 base, and 13 bases lay in between. This CDR3 spans 14 amino acids. Germline lookup yields CDR1 SNHLY and CDR2 FYNNEI. CDR3 nucleotide sequence: TGTGCCAGCATGCAACAGCAAAGCCAAGAGACCCAGTACTTC. As protein: CASMQQQSQETQYF.

In its sample, this clone was seen a few times. V and J are TRBV19 and TRBJ1-5, with D unresolved. The CDR3 loop spans 11 amino acids. The V and J ends lost 1 base and 11 bases respectively, with 6 bases between them. In germline, CDR1 is LNHDA, CDR2 SQIVND (reference sequence). In DNA, the CDR3 is TGTGCCAGTAGTATAGGGCAGGCCCAGCATTTT. This encodes CASSIGQAQHF.